These 29 T cell receptor beta chains originate from one sample sequenced in a study of blood T cell repertoires in COVID-19. Only in-frame clones appear in the TCRdb table, and some are missing; sequencing was by immunoSEQ multiplex PCR. The table has almost 400,000 clones, approximately 90% seen once. The sample comprised PBMCs or T cells enriched from blood (not recorded which). The origin of the receptors is a woman aged 25 to 39 with acute COVID-19.

V usage is TRBV18 and J usage is TRBJ1-1; a weak D match, TRBD1 (5 bases). The germline V and J ends were trimmed by 1 base and 3 bases, with 12 bases remaining between them. The CDR3 runs to 15 residues. Per the germline V gene, CDR1 is KGHSH and CDR2 is LQKENI. The CDR3 coding sequence is TGTGCCAGCTCACCACTATCGGGGGAGGACACTGAAGCTTTCTTT. It encodes CASSPLSGEDTEAFF.

V is TRBV24-1 and J is TRBJ2-3; 7 bases are a match to TRBD2. CDR1 KGHDR and CDR2 SFDVKD come from the germline V gene. The V gene end was trimmed by 4 bases and the J gene end by 15 bases; junction bases not matched to a gene: 6. The CDR3 has 11 residues. Written as DNA, the CDR3 is TGTGCCACCAGTGACTGGACTAGTTTTTATTTT. Translated, it gives CATSDWTSFYF.

J is TRBJ2-2 and V is TRBV5-6; 7 bases are shared with TRBD1. The germline gives CDR1 SGHDT, CDR2 YYEEEE. The CDR3 spans 17 residues. The J segment lost 5 bases and the V segment lost 4 bases, leaving 14 bases of the junction unmatched. As DNA, the CDR3 is TGTGCCAGCAGCCCAATAGGGGAAGACAGGGTAACCGGGGAGCTGTTTTTT. Translating it yields CASSPIGEDRVTGELFF.

The V call is TRBV7-9, the J call TRBJ2-7; no reliable D call. The CDR3 is 13 residues long. Trimming stripped 5 bases from V and 2 bases from J, with 10 bases between. CDR1 and CDR2 from the germline V gene are SEHNR and FQNEAQ (reference sequence). The CDR3 sequence: CASSTRPAYEQYF. The CDR3 nucleotides are TGTGCCAGCAGCACGCGTCCGGCCTACGAGCAGTACTTC.

The V call is TRBV7-3, the J call TRBJ2-3, with 12 bases fitting TRBD2. This CDR3 is built from 16 residues. Looked up from germline, CDR1 is SGHTA and CDR2 is FQGTGA. V dropped 5 bases and J dropped 2; count of bases not matched to a gene: 5. This CDR3 is CASSVTSGGPTDTQYF. The CDR3 DNA follows: TGTGCCAGCAGCGTGACTAGCGGGGGCCCCACAGATACGCAGTATTTT.

Remarks on this clone: This same CDR3 is encoded by further DNA sequences in the sample. This chain connects TRBV18 to TRBJ1-1; no reliable D call. V was trimmed by 2 bases and J by 1 base, leaving 5 bases between them. This CDR3 comprises 13 residues. The germline V gene has CDR1 KGHSH and CDR2 LQKENI. CDR3 sequence: CASSPNRNTEAFF. The CDR3 DNA follows: TGTGCCAGCTCACCAAACAGGAACACTGAAGCTTTCTTT.

The J gene is TRBJ2-1, the V gene TRBV12-5, with 9 bases aligning to TRBD2. There are 16 residues in the CDR3. Trimming removed 0 bases from V and 10 bases from J; junction bases left unmatched: 10. Germline-derived CDR1 and CDR2 are LGHNT and FRNRAP. The CDR3 DNA reads as TGTGCTAGTGGTTTGGTTATCGCGGGGGGGCCCAGGGAGCAGTTCTTC. It codes for CASGLVIAGGPREQFF.

The chain joins TRBV2 to TRBJ2-1; 8 nucleotides line up with TRBD1. After removal of 7 bases from V and 7 bases from J, the junction contained 3 bases not matched to a gene. The CDR3 has 12 residues. Germline V gene data show CDR1 as SNHLY and CDR2 as FYNNEI. The CDR3 spells CASTWTGNEQFF. CDR3 DNA: TGTGCCAGCACATGGACAGGGAATGAGCAGTTCTTC.

This clone was seen only once. The chain uses TRBV11-3 and TRBJ1-1, with TRBD1 identical over 9 bases. V shed 6 bases, J shed 6 bases, and the junction held 5 bases outside the gene matches. Germline V CDR1 and CDR2: SGHNT, YENEEA. CDR3 length equals 13 residues. CDR3 nucleotides: TGTGCCAGCAGTTGGGACAGGGACTCTGAAGCTTTCTTT. It yields the protein CASSWDRDSEAFF. Together with reference TRBV11-3 and TRBJ1-1, the CDR3 gives the full variable domain: EAGVVQSPRYKIIEKKQPVAFWCNPISGHNTLYWYLQNLGQGPELLIRYENEEAVDDSQLPKDRFSAERLKGVDSTLKIQPAELGDSAVYLCASSWDRDSEAFFGQGTRLTVV.

This chain joins TRBV19 and TRBJ1-2; 8 bases are shared with TRBD1. The CDR3 covers 13 residues. Germline V gene sequence: CDR1 LNHDA, CDR2 SQIVND (reference sequence). Trimming removed 6 bases from V and 0 bases from J; junction bases left unmatched: 0. CDR3 sequence: CASSRGPNYGYTF. Here the CDR3 DNA reads TGTGCCAGTAGCAGGGGGCCTAACTATGGCTACACCTTC.

This chain uses TRBV10-1 with TRBJ1-5; D is perhaps TRBD1 (5 bases). The CDR3 sequence is 13 residues long. The V gene's germline CDR1 is WNHNN and CDR2 SYGVQD (reference sequence). V was trimmed by 2 bases and J by 5 bases, leaving 7 bases between them. The CDR3 protein is CASSEHRYQPQHF. For the CDR3, the DNA is TGCGCCAGCAGTGAGCACAGGTATCAGCCCCAGCATTTT.

This chain connects TRBV2 to TRBJ2-7; TRBD2 might be the D (7 bases). Trimming removed 7 bases at V and 1 base at J, with 17 bases between. This CDR3 has 15 residues. CDR1 and CDR2 from the germline V gene are SNHLY and FYNNEI. CDR3 region: CASIVPGGMSYEQYF. The CDR3 DNA follows: TGTGCCAGCATAGTACCGGGGGGCATGTCCTACGAGCAGTACTTC.

V is TRBV4-2 and J is TRBJ1-4, with D possibly being TRBD1 (5 bases). This CDR3 contains 16 residues. V was cut by 2 bases and J by 8 bases, with 18 bases left in between. CDR1 is LGHNA and CDR2 is YNFKEQ in the germline V gene. The CDR3 sequence is CASSQPETEKPEKLFF. The CDR3, as DNA: TGTGCCAGCAGCCAACCCGAGACAGAAAAACCGGAAAAACTGTTTTTT.

Regarding this clone: The same CDR3 also results from other DNA sequences found in this sample. The CDR3 DNA follows: TGTGCCAGTAGTCCAGGACAGGGGGCTGGAAACACCATATATTTT. It yields the protein CASSPGQGAGNTIYF. This rearrangement joins TRBV19 to TRBJ1-3, with 10 bases aligning to TRBD1. Trimming took 5 bases from V and 2 from J; bases not matched to a gene: 3. The CDR3 contains 15 residues. Germline loops: CDR1 LNHDA, CDR2 SQIVND (reference sequence). Variable domain in full (rest from reference TRBV19 and TRBJ1-3): DGGITQSPKYLFRKEGQNVTLSCEQNLNHDAMYWYRQDPGQGLRLIYYSQIVNDFQKGDIAEGYSVSREKKESFPLTVTSAQKNPTAFYLCASSPGQGAGNTIYFGEGSWLTVV.

The V gene is TRBV7-6, the J gene TRBJ2-1; 7 bases fit TRBD1. Germline lookup yields CDR1 SGHVS and CDR2 FNYEAQ. V shed 5 bases, J shed 7 bases, and the junction held 11 bases outside the gene matches. The CDR3 has 15 residues. The CDR3, as DNA: TGTGCCAGCAGCCAAGGACAGGCCACGGGGAATGAGCAGTTCTTC. Translation gives CASSQGQATGNEQFF.

A few counts support this clone. The CDR3 nucleotides read TGTGCCAGCGGAAGAAGACAGGGGGCTTATGGCTACACCTTC. Protein: CASGRRQGAYGYTF. This chain uses TRBV3-1 (or the pseudogene TRBV3-2) with TRBJ1-2, with 10 bases that match TRBD1. The CDR3 contains 14 residues. V lost 8 bases and J lost 5; bases outside the gene matches: 8. Per germline, CDR1 LGHDT and CDR2 YNNKEL (reference sequence).

This clone appeared a single time. V gene TRBV19 combines with J gene TRBJ1-4; D is unresolved. The CDR3 is made up of 17 amino acids. V was shortened by 5 bases and J by 5 bases, with 21 bases between the two germline ends. From germline, CDR1 is LNHDA and CDR2 SQIVND (reference sequence). This CDR3 is CASSPDFQANWNEKLFF. Here the CDR3 DNA reads TGTGCCAGTAGTCCGGATTTCCAGGCAAATTGGAATGAAAAACTGTTTTTT. The whole variable domain, remainder taken from reference TRBV19 and TRBJ1-4, is DGGITQSPKYLFRKEGQNVTLSCEQNLNHDAMYWYRQDPGQGLRLIYYSQIVNDFQKGDIAEGYSVSREKKESFPLTVTSAQKNPTAFYLCASSPDFQANWNEKLFFGSGTQLSVL.

The chain carries TRBV10-2 and TRBJ1-4; D ambiguous. The V and J ends lost 5 bases and 0 bases respectively, with 13 bases between them. The CDR3 sequence is 16 residues long. Germline V lookup: CDR1 WSHSY, CDR2 SAAADI. The CDR3 DNA sequence: TGCGCCAGCAGTACCCCCCTCGGGGCAACTAATGAAAAACTGTTTTTT. It codes for CASSTPLGATNEKLFF.

V gene TRBV18 combines with J gene TRBJ2-7; perhaps TRBD2 as D (5 bases). This CDR3 has 14 amino acids. V lost 3 bases to trimming and J lost 3 bases, with 12 bases between them. CDR1 is KGHSH, CDR2 LQKENI, per germline. For the CDR3, the DNA is TGTGCCAGCTCACCTTCCGGGGTATACTACGAGCAGTACTTC. Residues: CASSPSGVYYEQYF.

The genes are TRBV7-3 and TRBJ1-2; 9 nucleotides align to TRBD1. The CDR3 totals 17 residues. CDR1 is SGHTA, CDR2 FQGTGA, per germline. J was trimmed by 7 bases and V by 0 bases; bases with no gene match: 12. As DNA, the CDR3 is TGTGCCAGCAGCTTAACGTCGGAGGACAGGGGTCGGGGTGGCTACACCTTC. Its translation is CASSLTSEDRGRGGYTF.

The rearrangement uses TRBV24-1 and TRBJ2-1; D perhaps matches TRBD2 (7 bases). CDR1 and CDR2 (germline): KGHDR, SFDVKD. The length of the CDR3 is 17 residues. Trimming cost V 1 base and J 2 bases, with 14 bases left between them. The DNA of the CDR3 is TGTGCCACCAGTGATTTTGGGGGGGCAGGAACCTACAATGAGCAGTTCTTC. It yields the protein CATSDFGGAGTYNEQFF.

The chain links TRBV20-1 to TRBJ1-2; possible D gene TRBD1, 5 bases. The CDR3 has 11 amino acids. The germline CDR1 and CDR2 sequences are DFQATT and SNEGSKA (reference sequence). Trimming pared 6 bases from V and 5 bases from J, leaving 10 bases between. CDR3 DNA: TGCAGTGCCGCAGACAGTTATGGCTACACCTTC. Translated, it gives CSAADSYGYTF.

This rearrangement joins TRBV6-5 to TRBJ1-2, with D maybe TRBD1 (6 bases). Per the germline V gene, CDR1 is MNHEY and CDR2 is SVGAGI. The CDR3 spans 14 residues. Between the trimmed V and J ends, which lost 5 bases and 4 bases, there was a span of 14 bases. The CDR3 DNA reads TGTGCCAGCAGTCAGCAGACAGGACCCTATGGCTACACCTTC. Amino acid sequence: CASSQQTGPYGYTF.

The CDR3 sequence is CASSSQGPYGYTF. The CDR3 DNA is TGTGCCAGCAGCTCACAGGGGCCCTATGGCTACACCTTC. This chain uses TRBV5-6 with TRBJ1-2; 7 positions agree with TRBD1. This CDR3 has 13 amino acids. The germline V gene has CDR1 SGHDT and CDR2 YYEEEE. With 3 bases clipped from V and 4 bases from J, the junction kept 3 bases outside the gene matches.

The CDR3 sequence: CASRPQGGDGYTF. In DNA form, the CDR3 reads TGTGCCAGCAGACCTCAGGGCGGGGATGGCTACACCTTC. This rearrangement joins TRBV6-2 or TRBV6-3 to TRBJ1-2, with D possibly TRBD1 on 5 matching bases. Trimming cost V 6 bases and J 6 bases, with 14 bases left between them. CDR1 and CDR2 (germline): MNHEY, SVGEGT. The CDR3 covers 13 residues.

This clone was counted only a few times. This chain uses TRBV14 with TRBJ2-1; 7 bases agree with TRBD1. There are 16 residues in the CDR3. CDR1 is SGHDN, CDR2 FVKESK, per germline. V lost 1 base to trimming and J lost 4 bases; unmatched junction nucleotides: 7. CDR3 loop: CASSQAMGTEYNEQFF. The CDR3 coding sequence is TGTGCCAGCAGCCAAGCGATGGGGACAGAGTACAATGAGCAGTTCTTC.

This sequence joins TRBV5-5 and TRBJ2-7, with TRBD1 matching over 8 bases. The CDR3 consists of 15 residues. V was pared by 4 bases and J by 4 bases, with 10 bases of the junction left unmatched. In germline, CDR1 is SGHKS, CDR2 YYEKEE (reference sequence). The CDR3 spells CASSVGQGSNYEQYF. As DNA, the CDR3 is TGTGCCAGCAGCGTCGGACAGGGATCGAATTACGAGCAGTACTTC. Drawing the rest from reference TRBV5-5 and TRBJ2-7, the complete variable domain is DAGVTQSPTHLIKTRGQQVTLRCSPISGHKSVSWYQQVLGQGPQFIFQYYEKEERGRGNFPDRFSARQFPNYSSELNVNALLLGDSALYLCASSVGQGSNYEQYFGPGTRLTVT.

This clone was observed a single time. V gene TRBV4-1 combines with J gene TRBJ2-1; no clear D gene. There are 15 residues in the CDR3. V was pared by 5 bases and J by 8 bases, with 19 bases between. In germline, CDR1 is MGHRA, CDR2 YSYEKL. In DNA, the CDR3 is TGCGCCAGCAGCTATCGTCAATTGACAACAGATGAGCAGTTCTTC. Amino acids: CASSYRQLTTDEQFF.

The V and J genes are TRBV7-2 and TRBJ1-2; 11 nucleotides line up with TRBD1. Germline CDR1 is SGHTA and CDR2 is FQGNSA. This CDR3 comprises 15 residues. Trimming cost V 7 bases and J 7 bases; bases outside gene matches: 11. The CDR3 spells CASTEDRGRSRGYTF. CDR3 DNA: TGTGCCAGCACCGAGGACAGGGGGCGAAGTCGTGGCTACACCTTC.